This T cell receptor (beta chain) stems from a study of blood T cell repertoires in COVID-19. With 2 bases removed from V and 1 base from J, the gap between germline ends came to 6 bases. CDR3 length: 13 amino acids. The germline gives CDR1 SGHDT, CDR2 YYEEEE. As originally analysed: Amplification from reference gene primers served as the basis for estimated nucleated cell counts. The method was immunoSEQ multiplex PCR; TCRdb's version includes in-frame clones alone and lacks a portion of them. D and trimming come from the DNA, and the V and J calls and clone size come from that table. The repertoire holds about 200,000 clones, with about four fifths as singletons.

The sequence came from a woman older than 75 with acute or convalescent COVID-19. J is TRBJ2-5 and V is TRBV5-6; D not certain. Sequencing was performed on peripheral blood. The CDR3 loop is CASSLQIQETQYF. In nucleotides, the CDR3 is TGTGCCAGCAGCTTACAGATCCAAGAGACCCAGTACTTC. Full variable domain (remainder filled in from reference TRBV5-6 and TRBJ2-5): DAGVTQSPTHLIKTRGQQVTLRCSPKSGHDTVSWYQQALGQGPQFIFQYYEEEERQRGNFPDRFSGHQFPNYSSELNVNALLLGDSALYLCASSLQIQETQYFGPGTRLLVL.